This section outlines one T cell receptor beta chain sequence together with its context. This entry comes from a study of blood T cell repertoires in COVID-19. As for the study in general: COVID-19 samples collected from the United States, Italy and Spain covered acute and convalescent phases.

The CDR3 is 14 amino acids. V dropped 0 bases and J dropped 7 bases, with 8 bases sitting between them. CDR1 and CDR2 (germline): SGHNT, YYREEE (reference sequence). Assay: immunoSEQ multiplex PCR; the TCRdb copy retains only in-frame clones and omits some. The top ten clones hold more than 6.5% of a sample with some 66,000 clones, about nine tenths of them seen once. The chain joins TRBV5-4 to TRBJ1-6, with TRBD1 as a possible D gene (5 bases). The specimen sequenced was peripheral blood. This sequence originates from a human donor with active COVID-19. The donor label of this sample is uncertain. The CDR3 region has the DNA TGTGCCAGCAGCTTGGAAAGACAGAATTCACCCCTCCACTTT. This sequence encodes CASSLERQNSPLHF.